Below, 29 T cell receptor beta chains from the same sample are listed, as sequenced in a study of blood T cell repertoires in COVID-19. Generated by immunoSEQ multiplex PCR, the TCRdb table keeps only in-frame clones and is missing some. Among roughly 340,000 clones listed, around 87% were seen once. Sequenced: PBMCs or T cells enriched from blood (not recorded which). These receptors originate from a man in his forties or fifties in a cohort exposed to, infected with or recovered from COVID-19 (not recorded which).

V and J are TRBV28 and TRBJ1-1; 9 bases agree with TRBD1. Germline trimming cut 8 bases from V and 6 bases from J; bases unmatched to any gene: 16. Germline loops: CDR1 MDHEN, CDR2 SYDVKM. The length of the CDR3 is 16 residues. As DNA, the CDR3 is TGTGCCAGCGGATCCGGGACAGGGAGGGGCGTGGCTGAAGCTTTCTTT. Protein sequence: CASGSGTGRGVAEAFF.

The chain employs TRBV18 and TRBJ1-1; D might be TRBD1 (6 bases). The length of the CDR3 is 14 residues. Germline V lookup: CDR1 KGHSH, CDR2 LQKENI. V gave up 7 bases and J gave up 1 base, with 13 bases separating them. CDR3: CASFPGQKNTEAFF. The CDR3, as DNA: TGTGCCAGCTTCCCCGGACAGAAGAACACTGAAGCTTTCTTT.

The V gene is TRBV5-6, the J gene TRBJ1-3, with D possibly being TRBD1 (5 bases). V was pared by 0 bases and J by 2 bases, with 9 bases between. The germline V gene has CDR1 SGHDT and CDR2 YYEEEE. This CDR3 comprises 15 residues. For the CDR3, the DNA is TGTGCCAGCAGCTTGGGGACATACCCTGGAAACACCATATATTTT. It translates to CASSLGTYPGNTIYF.

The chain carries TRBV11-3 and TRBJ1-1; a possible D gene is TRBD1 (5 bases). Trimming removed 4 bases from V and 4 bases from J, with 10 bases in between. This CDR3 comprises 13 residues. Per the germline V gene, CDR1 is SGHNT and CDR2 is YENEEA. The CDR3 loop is CASSSGGSTEAFF. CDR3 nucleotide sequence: TGTGCCAGCAGCTCGGGGGGATCCACTGAAGCTTTCTTT.

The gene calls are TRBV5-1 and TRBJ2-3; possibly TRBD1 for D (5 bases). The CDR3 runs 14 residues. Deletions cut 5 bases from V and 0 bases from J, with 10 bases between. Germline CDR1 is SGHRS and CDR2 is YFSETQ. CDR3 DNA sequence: TGCGCCAGCAGAGACAGTCCTAGCACAGATACGCAGTATTTT. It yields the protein CASRDSPSTDTQYF.

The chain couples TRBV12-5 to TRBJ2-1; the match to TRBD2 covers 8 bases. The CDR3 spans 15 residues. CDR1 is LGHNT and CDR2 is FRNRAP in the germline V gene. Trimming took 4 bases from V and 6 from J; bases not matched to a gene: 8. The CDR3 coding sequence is TGTGCTAGTGGTTCCCCGGGACTAGTAAGCAATGAGCAGTTCTTC. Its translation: CASGSPGLVSNEQFF.

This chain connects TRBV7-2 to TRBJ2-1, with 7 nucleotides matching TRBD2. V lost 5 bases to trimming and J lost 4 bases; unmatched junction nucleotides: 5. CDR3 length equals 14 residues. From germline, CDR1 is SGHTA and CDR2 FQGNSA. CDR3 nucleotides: TGTGCCAGCAGCCGCGGACTAGTGTACAATGAGCAGTTCTTC. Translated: CASSRGLVYNEQFF. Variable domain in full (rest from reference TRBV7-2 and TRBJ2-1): GAGVSQSPSNKVTEKGKDVELRCDPISGHTALYWYRQSLGQGLEFLIYFQGNSAPDKSGLPSDRFSAERTGGSVSTLTIQRTQQEDSAVYLCASSRGLVYNEQFFGPGTRLTVL.

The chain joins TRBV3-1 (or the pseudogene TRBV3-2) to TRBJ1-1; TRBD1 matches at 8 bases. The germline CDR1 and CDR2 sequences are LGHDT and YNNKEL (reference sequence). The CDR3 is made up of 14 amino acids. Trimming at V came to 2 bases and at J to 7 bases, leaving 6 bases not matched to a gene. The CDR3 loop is CASSQTTGGDEAFF. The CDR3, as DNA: TGTGCCAGCAGCCAAACTACAGGGGGGGATGAAGCTTTCTTT.

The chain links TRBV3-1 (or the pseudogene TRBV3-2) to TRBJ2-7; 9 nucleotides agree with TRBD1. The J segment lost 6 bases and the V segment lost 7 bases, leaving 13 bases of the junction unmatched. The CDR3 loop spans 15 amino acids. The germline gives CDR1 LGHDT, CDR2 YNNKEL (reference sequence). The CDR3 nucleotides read TGTGCCAGCACCTCCTCCGGGACAGGGCGGGGCGAGCAGTACTTC. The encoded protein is CASTSSGTGRGEQYF.

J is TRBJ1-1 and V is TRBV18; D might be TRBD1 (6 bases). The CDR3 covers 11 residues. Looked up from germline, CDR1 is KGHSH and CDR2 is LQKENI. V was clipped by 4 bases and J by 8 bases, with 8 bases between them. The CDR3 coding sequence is TGTGCCAGCTCACACGGGACAGAAGCTTTCTTT. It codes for CASSHGTEAFF.

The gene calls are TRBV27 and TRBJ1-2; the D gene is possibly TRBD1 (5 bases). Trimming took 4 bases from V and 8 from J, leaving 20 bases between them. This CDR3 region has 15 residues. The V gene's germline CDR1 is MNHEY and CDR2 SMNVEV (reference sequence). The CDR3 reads CASSSTDRLIGGYTF. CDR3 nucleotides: TGTGCCAGCAGTTCCACAGACAGACTCATAGGCGGCTACACCTTC.

The CDR3 reads CASSHDRGRNQPQHF. The CDR3, as DNA: TGTGCCAGCAGCCACGACAGGGGACGCAATCAGCCCCAGCATTTT. The chain links TRBV7-9 to TRBJ1-5; 8 bases line up with TRBD1. Germline values: CDR1 SEHNR, CDR2 FQNEAQ (reference sequence). V gave up 5 bases and J gave up 2 bases; unmatched junction bases: 5. There are 15 residues in the CDR3.

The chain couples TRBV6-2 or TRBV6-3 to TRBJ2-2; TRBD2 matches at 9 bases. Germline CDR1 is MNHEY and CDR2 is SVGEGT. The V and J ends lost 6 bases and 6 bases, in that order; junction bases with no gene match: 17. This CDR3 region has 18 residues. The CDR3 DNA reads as TGTGCCAGCAGCTCACTAAAAGGTCGGACTAGCGACTCCGGGGAGCTGTTTTTT. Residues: CASSSLKGRTSDSGELFF.

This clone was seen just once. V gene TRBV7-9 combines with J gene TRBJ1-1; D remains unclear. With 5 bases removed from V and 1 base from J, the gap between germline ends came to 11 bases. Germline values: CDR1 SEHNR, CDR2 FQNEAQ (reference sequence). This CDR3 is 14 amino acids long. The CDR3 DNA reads TGTGCCAGCAGCCTCCTACGGGAGAACACTGAAGCTTTCTTT. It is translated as CASSLLRENTEAFF.

The DNA of the CDR3 is TGTGCCAGCAGCCAAGCCCGGAAACTGTTTTTT. Residues: CASSQARKLFF. The chain recombines TRBV7-8 with TRBJ1-4; D ambiguous. Trimming took off 5 bases at V and 11 bases at J, with 9 bases between the two ends. Germline CDR1 SGHVS, CDR2 FQNEAQ. This CDR3 has 11 amino acids. The variable domain in full, with the rest retrieved from reference TRBV7-8 and TRBJ1-4, is GAGVSQSPRYKVAKRGQDVALRCDPISGHVSLFWYQQALGQGPEFLTYFQNEAQLDKSGLPSDRFFAERPEGSVSTLKIQRTQQEDSAVYLCASSQARKLFFGSGTQLSVL.

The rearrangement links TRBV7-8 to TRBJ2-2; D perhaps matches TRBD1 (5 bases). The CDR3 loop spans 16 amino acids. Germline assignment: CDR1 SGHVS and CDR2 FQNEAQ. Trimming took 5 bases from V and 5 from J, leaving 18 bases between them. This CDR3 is CASSLWAGKLTGELFF. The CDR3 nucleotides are TGTGCCAGCAGCCTCTGGGCAGGGAAGTTGACCGGGGAGCTGTTTTTT.

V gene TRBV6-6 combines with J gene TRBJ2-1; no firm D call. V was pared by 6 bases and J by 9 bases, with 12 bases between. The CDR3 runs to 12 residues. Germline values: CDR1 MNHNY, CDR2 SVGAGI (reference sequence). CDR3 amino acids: CASSPEYGEQFF. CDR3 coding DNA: TGTGCCAGCAGCCCCGAGTACGGTGAGCAGTTCTTC.

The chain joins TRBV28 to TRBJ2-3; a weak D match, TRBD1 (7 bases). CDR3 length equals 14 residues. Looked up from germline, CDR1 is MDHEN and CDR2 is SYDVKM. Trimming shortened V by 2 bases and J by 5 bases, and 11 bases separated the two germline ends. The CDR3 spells CASSLGGTEDTQYF. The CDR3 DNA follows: TGTGCCAGCAGTTTAGGAGGGACAGAAGATACGCAGTATTTT.

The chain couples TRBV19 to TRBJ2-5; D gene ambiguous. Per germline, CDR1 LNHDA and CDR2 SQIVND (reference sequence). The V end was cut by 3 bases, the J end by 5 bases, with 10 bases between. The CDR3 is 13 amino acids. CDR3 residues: CASSIVFLETQYF. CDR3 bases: TGTGCCAGTAGTATCGTATTCTTGGAGACCCAGTACTTC.

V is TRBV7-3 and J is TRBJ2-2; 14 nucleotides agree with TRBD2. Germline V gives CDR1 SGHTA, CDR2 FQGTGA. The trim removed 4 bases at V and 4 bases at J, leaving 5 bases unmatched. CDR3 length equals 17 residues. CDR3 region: CASSSRTSGRTTGELFF. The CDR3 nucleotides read TGTGCCAGCAGCTCGAGGACTAGCGGGAGGACCACCGGGGAGCTGTTTTTT.

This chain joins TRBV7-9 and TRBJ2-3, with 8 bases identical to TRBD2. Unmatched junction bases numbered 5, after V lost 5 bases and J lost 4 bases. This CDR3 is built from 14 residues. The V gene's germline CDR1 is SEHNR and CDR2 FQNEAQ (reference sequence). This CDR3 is CASSLSGTPDTQYF. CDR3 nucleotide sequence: TGTGCCAGCAGCCTTAGCGGGACTCCAGATACGCAGTATTTT.

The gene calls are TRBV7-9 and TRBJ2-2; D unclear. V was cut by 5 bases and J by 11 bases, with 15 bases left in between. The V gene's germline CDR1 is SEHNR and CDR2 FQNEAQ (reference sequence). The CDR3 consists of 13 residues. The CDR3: CASSPRAFGELFF. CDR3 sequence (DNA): TGTGCCAGCAGCCCCCGCGCGTTCGGTGAGCTGTTTTTT.

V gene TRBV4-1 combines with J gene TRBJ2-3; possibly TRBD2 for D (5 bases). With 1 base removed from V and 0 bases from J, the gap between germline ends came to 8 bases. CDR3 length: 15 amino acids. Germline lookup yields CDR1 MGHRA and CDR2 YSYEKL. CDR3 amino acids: CASSQGGLSTDTQYF. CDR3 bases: TGCGCCAGCAGCCAAGGCGGACTCAGCACAGATACGCAGTATTTT.

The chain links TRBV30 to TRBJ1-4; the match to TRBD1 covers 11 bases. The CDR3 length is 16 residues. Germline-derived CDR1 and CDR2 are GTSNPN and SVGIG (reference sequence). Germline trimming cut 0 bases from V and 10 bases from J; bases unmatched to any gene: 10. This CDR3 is CAWSVGGTGGRGKLFF. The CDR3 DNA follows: TGTGCCTGGAGTGTCGGGGGGACAGGGGGTAGGGGAAAACTGTTTTTT.

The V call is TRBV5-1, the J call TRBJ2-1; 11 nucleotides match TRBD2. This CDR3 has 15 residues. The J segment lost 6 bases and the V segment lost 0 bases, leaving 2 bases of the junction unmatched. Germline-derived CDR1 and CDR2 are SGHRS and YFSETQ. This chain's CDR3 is CASSLDLAGGNEQFF. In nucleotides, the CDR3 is TGCGCCAGCAGCTTGGACCTAGCGGGGGGCAATGAGCAGTTCTTC. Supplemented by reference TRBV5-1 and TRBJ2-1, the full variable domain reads KAGVTQTPRYLIKTRGQQVTLSCSPISGHRSVSWYQQTPGQGLQFLFEYFSETQRNKGNFPGRFSGRQFSNSRSEMNVSTLELGDSALYLCASSLDLAGGNEQFFGPGTRLTVL.

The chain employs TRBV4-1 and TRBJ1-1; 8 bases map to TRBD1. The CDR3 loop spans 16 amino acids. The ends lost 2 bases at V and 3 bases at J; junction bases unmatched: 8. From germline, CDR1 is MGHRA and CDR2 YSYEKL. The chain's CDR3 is CASSQRQTGVDTEAFF. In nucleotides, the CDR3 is TGCGCCAGCAGCCAAAGACAGACAGGGGTCGACACTGAAGCTTTCTTT.

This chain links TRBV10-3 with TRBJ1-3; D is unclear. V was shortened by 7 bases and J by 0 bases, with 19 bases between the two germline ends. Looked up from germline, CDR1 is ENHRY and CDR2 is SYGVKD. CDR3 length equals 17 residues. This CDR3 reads CAIKEGTESNSGNTIYF. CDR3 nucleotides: TGTGCCATCAAAGAGGGTACCGAAAGCAACTCTGGAAACACCATATATTTT.

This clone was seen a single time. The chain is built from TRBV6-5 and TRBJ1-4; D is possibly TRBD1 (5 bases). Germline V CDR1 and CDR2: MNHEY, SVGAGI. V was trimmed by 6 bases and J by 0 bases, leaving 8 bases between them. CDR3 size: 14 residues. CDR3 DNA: TGTGCCAGCAGCCGCAGGGCAACTAATGAAAAACTGTTTTTT. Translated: CASSRRATNEKLFF.

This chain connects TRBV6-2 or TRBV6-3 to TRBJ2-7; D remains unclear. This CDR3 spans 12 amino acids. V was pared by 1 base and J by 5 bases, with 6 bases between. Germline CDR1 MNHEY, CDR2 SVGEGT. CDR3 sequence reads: CASSYYINEQYF. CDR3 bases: TGTGCCAGCAGTTACTACATAAACGAGCAGTACTTC.